Listed below are T cell receptor beta chains from one sample, sequenced in a study of blood T cell repertoires in COVID-19. TCRdb's table, derived via immunoSEQ multiplex PCR, lists solely in-frame clones and lacks some. Among tens of thousands of clones listed, 85% to 90% were seen once. Sequencing used peripheral blood. These receptors all come from a human donor in a cohort sampled during active COVID-19. Each CDR3 is given with its conserved first and last residue. The D gene is left open where the match is weak.

d_call: NA; cdr3_length: 17; v_call: TRBV9; j_call: TRBJ2-7; cdr3_nt: TGTGCCAGCAGCGTAGGCGTGGTTGGACAGCTACGATACGAGCAGTACTTC; cdr3_aa: CASSVGVVGQLRYEQYF
d_call: TRBD1; cdr3_length: 14; v_call: TRBV6-2/TRBV6-3; j_call: TRBJ2-3; cdr3_nt: TGTGCCAGCAGTCCCGACAGGGTGGAAGATACGCAGTATTTT; cdr3_aa: CASSPDRVEDTQYF
d_call: TRBD1; cdr3_length: 14; v_call: TRBV19; j_call: TRBJ1-5; cdr3_nt: TGTGCCAGTAGTAACAGGGACAGGCCTCAGCCCCAGCATTTT; cdr3_aa: CASSNRDRPQPQHF
d_call: TRBD2; cdr3_length: 13; v_call: TRBV9; j_call: TRBJ2-3; cdr3_nt: TGTGCCAGCAGCCGGGGACTACCGGATACGCAGTATTTT; cdr3_aa: CASSRGLPDTQYF
d_call: TRBD2; cdr3_length: 19; v_call: TRBV5-4; j_call: TRBJ2-3; cdr3_nt: TGTGCCAGCAGCCCCAACCCCGGGACTAGCGGGGGGGACACAGATACGCAGTATTTT; cdr3_aa: CASSPNPGTSGGDTDTQYF
d_call: NA; cdr3_length: 14; v_call: TRBV5-6; j_call: TRBJ1-2; cdr3_nt: TGTGCCAGCAGCTTTGCAGGGGCGCCGGGTGGCTACACCTTC; cdr3_aa: CASSFAGAPGGYTF
d_call: NA; cdr3_length: 14; v_call: TRBV6-1; j_call: TRBJ1-4; cdr3_nt: TGTGCCAGCACTTTGGGGCGTGGTAATGAAAAACTGTTTTTT; cdr3_aa: CASTLGRGNEKLFF
d_call: NA; cdr3_length: 14; v_call: TRBV7-2; j_call: TRBJ1-3; cdr3_nt: TGTGCCAGCAGCCCGTCAGGGTACGCGGACACCATATATTTT; cdr3_aa: CASSPSGYADTIYF
d_call: TRBD2; cdr3_length: 13; v_call: TRBV2; j_call: TRBJ2-1; cdr3_nt: TGTGCCAGCACGGGACTAGAATCCGGTGAGCAGTTCTTC; cdr3_aa: CASTGLESGEQFF
d_call: NA; cdr3_length: 14; v_call: TRBV13; j_call: TRBJ1-2; cdr3_nt: TGTGCCAGCAGCCCCCGGGGAGGGAACTATGGCTACACCTTC; cdr3_aa: CASSPRGGNYGYTF